This T cell receptor (beta chain) was captured in a study of spatial heterogeneity in lung cancer. Time point indicated: blood at routine non-recurrence follow-up after resection. This clonotype is deemed medium-sized (0.01 to 0.1%). Every TCR cDNA molecule bore a unique molecular identifier. TCRdb independently ran MiXCR on the 5' RACE reads; one entry per CDR3 protein. This table holds tens of thousands of distinct CDR3 sequences, about 7.6% found once. Per the germline V gene, CDR1 is WSHSY and CDR2 is SAAADI. The J segment lost 4 bases and the V segment lost 5 bases, leaving 7 bases of the junction unmatched. The CDR3 covers 14 residues.

The clonotype comes from a male donor with early-stage non-small cell lung cancer. The V gene is TRBV10-2, the J gene TRBJ2-7; TRBD1 matches at 8 bases. Sequenced material: PBMCs, taken at follow-up. In nucleotides, the CDR3 is TGCGCCAGCAGTTCCGGACAGGGACAGTACGAGCAGTACTTC. This codes for CASSSGQGQYEQYF.